Listed here is a single T cell receptor beta chain. As to time point: newly diagnosed GD, antithyroid drugs for less than 3 months. PBMC RNA served as the TCR library source. Investigators prepared the TCR beta libraries by applying iRepertoire HTBI primers and Arm-PCR of CDR3 regions. TCRdb re-called the multiplex PCR reads with MiXCR, one entry per CDR3 protein. The table includes a few hundred thousand distinct CDR3 sequences, less than 15% detected once. This sample is drawn from a study of regulatory T cells in long-lasting Graves disease. Germline CDR1 and CDR2: SGHKS and YYEKEE (reference sequence). The V end lost 3 bases, the J end lost 9 bases, and 16 bases lay between the germline ends. The CDR3 extends over 15 amino acids. The data also belong to a second study, concerning T cells in Graves' hyperthyroidism and ophthalmopathy.

Sequenced material: peripheral blood mononuclear cells (PBMCs), taken at new diagnosis, from a patient treated with antithyroid drugs. The sequence was obtained from a woman aged 45-65 years with Graves disease. J is TRBJ1-6 and V is TRBV5-5; D is unclear. CDR3: CASSYGTPRSSPLHF. The CDR3 DNA is TGTGCCAGCAGCTATGGAACTCCTCGCTCTTCACCCCTCCACTTT.